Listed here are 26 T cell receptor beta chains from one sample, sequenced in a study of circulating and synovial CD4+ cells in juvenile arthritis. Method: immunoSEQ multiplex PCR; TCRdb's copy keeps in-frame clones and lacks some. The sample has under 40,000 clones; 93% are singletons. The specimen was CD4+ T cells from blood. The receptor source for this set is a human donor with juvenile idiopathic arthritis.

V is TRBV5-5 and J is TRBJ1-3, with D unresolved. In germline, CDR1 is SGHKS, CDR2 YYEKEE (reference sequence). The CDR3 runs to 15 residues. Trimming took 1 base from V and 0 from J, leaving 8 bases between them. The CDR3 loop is CASSLLGSSGNTIYF. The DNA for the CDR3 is TGTGCCAGCAGCTTGCTAGGCAGCTCTGGAAACACCATATATTTT.

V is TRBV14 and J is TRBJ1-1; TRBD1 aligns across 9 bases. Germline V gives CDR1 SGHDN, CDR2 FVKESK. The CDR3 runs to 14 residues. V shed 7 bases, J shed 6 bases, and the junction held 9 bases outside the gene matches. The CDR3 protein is CASKRDRVGAEAFF. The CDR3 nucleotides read TGTGCCAGCAAACGGGACAGGGTGGGAGCTGAAGCTTTCTTT. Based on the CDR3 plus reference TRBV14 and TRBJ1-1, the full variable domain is EAGVTQFPSHSVIEKGQTVTLRCDPISGHDNLYWYRRVMGKEIKFLLHFVKESKQDESGMPNNRFLAERTGGTYSTLKVQPAELEDSGVYFCASKRDRVGAEAFFGQGTRLTVV.

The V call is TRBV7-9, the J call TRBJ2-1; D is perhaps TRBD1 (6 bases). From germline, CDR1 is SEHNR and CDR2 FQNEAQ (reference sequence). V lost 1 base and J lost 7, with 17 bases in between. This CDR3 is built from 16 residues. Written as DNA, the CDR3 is TGTGCCAGCAGCTTAGAAGGGACACTTACGGGGAATGAGCAGTTCTTC. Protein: CASSLEGTLTGNEQFF.

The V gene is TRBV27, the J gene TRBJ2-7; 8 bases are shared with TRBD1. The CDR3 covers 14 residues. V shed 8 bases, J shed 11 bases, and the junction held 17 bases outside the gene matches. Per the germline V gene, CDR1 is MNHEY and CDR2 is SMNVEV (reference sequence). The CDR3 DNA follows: TGTGCCAGCCGTCGGGCAGGACAGGGTCATTGGGAGTACTTC. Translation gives CASRRAGQGHWEYF.

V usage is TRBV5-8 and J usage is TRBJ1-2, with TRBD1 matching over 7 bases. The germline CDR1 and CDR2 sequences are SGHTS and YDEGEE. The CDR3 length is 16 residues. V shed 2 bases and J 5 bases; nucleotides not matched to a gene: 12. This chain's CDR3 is CASSFERPGQKYGYTF. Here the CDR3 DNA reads TGTGCCAGCAGCTTCGAAAGGCCGGGACAGAAATATGGCTACACCTTC.

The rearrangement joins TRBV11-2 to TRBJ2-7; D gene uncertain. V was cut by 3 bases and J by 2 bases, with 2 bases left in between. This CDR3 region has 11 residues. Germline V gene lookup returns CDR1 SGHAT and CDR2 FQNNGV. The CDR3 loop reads CASSFTYEQYF. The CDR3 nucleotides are TGTGCCAGCAGCTTTACCTACGAGCAGTACTTC.

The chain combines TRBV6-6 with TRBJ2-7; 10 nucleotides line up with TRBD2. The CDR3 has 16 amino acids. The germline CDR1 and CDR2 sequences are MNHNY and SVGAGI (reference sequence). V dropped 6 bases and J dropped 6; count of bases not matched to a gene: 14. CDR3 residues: CASRTSGRAGCGEQYF. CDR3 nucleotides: TGTGCCAGCAGAACAAGCGGGAGGGCCGGTTGCGGCGAGCAGTACTTC.

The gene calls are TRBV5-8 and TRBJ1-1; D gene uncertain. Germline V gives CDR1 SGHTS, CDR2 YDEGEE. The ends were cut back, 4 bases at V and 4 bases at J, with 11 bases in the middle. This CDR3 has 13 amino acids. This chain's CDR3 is CASSVGLVTEAFF. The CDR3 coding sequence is TGTGCCAGCAGCGTGGGGTTAGTCACTGAAGCTTTCTTT.

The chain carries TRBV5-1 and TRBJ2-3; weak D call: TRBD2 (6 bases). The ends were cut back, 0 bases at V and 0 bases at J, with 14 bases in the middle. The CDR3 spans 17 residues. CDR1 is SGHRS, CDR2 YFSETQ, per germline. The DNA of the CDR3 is TGCGCCAGCAGCTTGGGTCTCGCTAGCGTTAGCACAGATACGCAGTATTTT. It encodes CASSLGLASVSTDTQYF.

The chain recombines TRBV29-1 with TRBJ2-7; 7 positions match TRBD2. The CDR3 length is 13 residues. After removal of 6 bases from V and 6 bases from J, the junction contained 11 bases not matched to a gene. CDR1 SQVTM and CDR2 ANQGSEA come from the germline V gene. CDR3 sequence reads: CSVGREGLSEQYF. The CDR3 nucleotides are TGCAGCGTCGGAAGGGAGGGCCTGAGCGAGCAGTACTTC.

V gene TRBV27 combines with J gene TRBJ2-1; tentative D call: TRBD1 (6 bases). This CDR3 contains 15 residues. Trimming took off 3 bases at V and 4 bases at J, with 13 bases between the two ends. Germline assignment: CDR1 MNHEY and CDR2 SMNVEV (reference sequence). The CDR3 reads CASSFELGAYNEQFF. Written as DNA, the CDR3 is TGTGCCAGCAGTTTCGAGCTGGGGGCTTACAATGAGCAGTTCTTC.

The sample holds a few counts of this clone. The CDR3 DNA sequence: TGTGCCAGCTCACCATCAGGGGCTTATGAAAAACTGTTTTTT. Amino acid sequence: CASSPSGAYEKLFF. The chain uses TRBV18 and TRBJ1-4, with D possibly matching TRBD1 (6 bases). This CDR3 is 14 amino acids long. V lost 2 bases to trimming and J lost 6 bases, with 10 bases between them. Germline loops: CDR1 KGHSH, CDR2 LQKENI.

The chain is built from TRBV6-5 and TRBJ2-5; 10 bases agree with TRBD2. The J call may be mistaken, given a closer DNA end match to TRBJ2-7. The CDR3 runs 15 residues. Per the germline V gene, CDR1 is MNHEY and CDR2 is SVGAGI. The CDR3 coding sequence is TGTGCCAGCAGTTACTCAGCGGGAGGGCCTTACGAGCAGTACTTC. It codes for CASSYSAGGPYEQYF.

This CDR3 is CASSQTGLAENYGYTF. The CDR3 DNA is TGTGCCAGCAGTCAGACAGGGTTGGCCGAAAACTATGGCTACACCTTC. The chain uses TRBV5-6 and TRBJ1-2, with 7 bases identical to TRBD1. The germline V gene has CDR1 SGHDT and CDR2 YYEEEE. The CDR3 loop spans 16 amino acids. With 5 bases clipped from V and 2 bases from J, the junction kept 12 bases outside the gene matches.

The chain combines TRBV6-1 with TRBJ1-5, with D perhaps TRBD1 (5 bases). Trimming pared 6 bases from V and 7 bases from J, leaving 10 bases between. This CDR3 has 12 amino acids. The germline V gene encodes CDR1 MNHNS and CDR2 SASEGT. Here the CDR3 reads CASRGGVQPQHF. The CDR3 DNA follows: TGTGCCAGCAGGGGGGGGGTACAGCCCCAGCATTTT.

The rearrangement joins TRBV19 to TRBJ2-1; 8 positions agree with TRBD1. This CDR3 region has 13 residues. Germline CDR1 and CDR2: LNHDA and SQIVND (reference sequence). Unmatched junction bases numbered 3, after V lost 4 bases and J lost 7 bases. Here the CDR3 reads CASSNNRGNEQFF. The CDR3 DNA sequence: TGTGCCAGTAGTAATAACAGGGGGAATGAGCAGTTCTTC. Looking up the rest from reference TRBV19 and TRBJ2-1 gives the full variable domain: DGGITQSPKYLFRKEGQNVTLSCEQNLNHDAMYWYRQDPGQGLRLIYYSQIVNDFQKGDIAEGYSVSREKKESFPLTVTSAQKNPTAFYLCASSNNRGNEQFFGPGTRLTVL.

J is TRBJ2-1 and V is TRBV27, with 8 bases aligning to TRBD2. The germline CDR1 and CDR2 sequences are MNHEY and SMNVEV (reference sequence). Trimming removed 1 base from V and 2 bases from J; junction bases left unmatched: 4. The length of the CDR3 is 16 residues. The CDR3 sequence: CASSLFSGSPYNEQFF. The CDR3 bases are TGTGCCAGCAGTTTATTCAGCGGGAGTCCCTACAATGAGCAGTTCTTC.

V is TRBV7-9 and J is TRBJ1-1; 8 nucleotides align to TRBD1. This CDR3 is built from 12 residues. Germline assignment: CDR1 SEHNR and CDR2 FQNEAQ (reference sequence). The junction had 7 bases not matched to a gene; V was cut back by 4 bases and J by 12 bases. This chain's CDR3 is CASSSQGARTFF. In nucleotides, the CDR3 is TGTGCCAGCAGCTCCCAGGGGGCTAGGACTTTCTTT.

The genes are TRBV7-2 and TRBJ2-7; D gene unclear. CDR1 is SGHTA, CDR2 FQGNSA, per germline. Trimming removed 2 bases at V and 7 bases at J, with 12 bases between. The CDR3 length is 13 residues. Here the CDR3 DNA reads TGTGCCAGCAGCTTAAGGAGCCCCTGGGAGCAGTACTTC. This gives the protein CASSLRSPWEQYF.

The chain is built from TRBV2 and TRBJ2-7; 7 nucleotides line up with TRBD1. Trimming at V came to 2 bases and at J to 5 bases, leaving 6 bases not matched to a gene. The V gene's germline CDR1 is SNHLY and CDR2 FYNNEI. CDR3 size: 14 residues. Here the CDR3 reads CASSESWTGHEQYF. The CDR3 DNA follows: TGTGCCAGCAGTGAATCCTGGACAGGCCACGAGCAGTACTTC.

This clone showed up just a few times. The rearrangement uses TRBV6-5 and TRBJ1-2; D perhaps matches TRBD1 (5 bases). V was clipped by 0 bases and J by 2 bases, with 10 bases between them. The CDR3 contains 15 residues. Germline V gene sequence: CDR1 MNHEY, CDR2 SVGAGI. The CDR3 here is CASSYSNGGNYGYTF. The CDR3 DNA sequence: TGTGCCAGCAGTTACTCCAACGGGGGGAACTATGGCTACACCTTC.

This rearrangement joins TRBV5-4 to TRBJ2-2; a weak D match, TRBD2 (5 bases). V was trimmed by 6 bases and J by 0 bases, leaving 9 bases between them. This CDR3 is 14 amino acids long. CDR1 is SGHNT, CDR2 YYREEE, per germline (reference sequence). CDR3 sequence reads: CASMGSTNTGELFF. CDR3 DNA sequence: TGTGCCAGCATGGGGAGTACGAACACCGGGGAGCTGTTTTTT.

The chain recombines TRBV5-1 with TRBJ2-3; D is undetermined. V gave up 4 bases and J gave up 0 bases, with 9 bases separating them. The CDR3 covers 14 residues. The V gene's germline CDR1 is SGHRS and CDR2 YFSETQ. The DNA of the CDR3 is TGCGCCAGCAGCCGGGTTACTAGCACAGATACGCAGTATTTT. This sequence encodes CASSRVTSTDTQYF. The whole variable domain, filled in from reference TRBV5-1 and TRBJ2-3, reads KAGVTQTPRYLIKTRGQQVTLSCSPISGHRSVSWYQQTPGQGLQFLFEYFSETQRNKGNFPGRFSGRQFSNSRSEMNVSTLELGDSALYLCASSRVTSTDTQYFGPGTRLTVL.

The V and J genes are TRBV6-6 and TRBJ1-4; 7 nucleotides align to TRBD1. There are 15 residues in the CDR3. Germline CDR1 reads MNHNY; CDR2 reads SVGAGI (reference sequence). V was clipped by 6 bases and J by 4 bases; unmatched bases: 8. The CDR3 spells CASSVEGQNNEKLFF. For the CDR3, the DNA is TGTGCCAGCAGCGTAGAGGGACAGAATAATGAAAAACTGTTTTTT.

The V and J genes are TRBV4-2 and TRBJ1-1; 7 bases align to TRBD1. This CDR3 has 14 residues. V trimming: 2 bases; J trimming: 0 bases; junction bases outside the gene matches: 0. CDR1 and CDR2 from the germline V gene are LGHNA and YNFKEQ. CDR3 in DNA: TGTGCCAGCAGCCAAACAGGGGTGAACACTGAAGCTTTCTTT. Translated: CASSQTGVNTEAFF.

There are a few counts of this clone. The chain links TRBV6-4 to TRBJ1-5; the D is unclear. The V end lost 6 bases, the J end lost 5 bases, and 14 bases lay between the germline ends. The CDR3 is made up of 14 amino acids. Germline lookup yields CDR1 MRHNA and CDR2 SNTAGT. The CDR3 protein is CASSPEFFDQPQHF. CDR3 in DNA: TGTGCCAGCAGCCCTGAGTTTTTCGATCAGCCCCAGCATTTT.